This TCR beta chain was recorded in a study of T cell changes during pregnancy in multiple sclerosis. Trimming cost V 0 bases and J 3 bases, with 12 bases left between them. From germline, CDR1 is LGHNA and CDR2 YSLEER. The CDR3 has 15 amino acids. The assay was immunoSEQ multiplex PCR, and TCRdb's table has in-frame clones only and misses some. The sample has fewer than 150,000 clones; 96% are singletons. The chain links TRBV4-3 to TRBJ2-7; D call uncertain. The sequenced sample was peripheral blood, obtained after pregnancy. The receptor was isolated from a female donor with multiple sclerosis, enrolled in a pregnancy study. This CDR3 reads CASSQEILGYYEQYF. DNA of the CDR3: TGCGCCAGCAGCCAAGAGATCCTAGGTTACTACGAGCAGTACTTC.